What follows is one T cell receptor (beta chain) and its context. What it recognizes is unknown. TRB cDNA was prepared as libraries by UMI-labeled 5' RACE. TCRdb re-called the 5' RACE reads, yielding one record per CDR3 amino acid sequence without DNA. Recorded for this sample: approximately 66,000 distinct CDR3 sequences. This sample is drawn from a study of CXCR3-negative and CXCR3-positive naive CD8 T cells. Across the whole study: Per library, roughly 1.6 +/- 0.3 million reads; 140 million or so TRB reads overall.

Germline loops: CDR1 LGHNA, CDR2 YSLEER. This CDR3 is built from 17 residues. Investigators sorted each CD8+ T cell subset in triplicate, taking 300,000 or so cells each time. CD45RO-CCR7+CD27+CD95- was the phenotype of naive CD8+ T cells. Study outcomes and limitations: Diversity ran similarly high across both naive subsets but far lower in memory CD8+ cells.

The chain joins TRBV4-3 to TRBJ2-1; there is no DNA to check the TCRdb D call of TRBD1. The sequence came from a human donor in good health. Some clones in this sample may be carry-over from other donors' samples. Sequencing used naive CXCR3- CD8+ T cells from blood. The subset: CD45RO-CCR7+CD27+CD95- naive CD8+ T cells lacking CXCR3 (TNR3-). This CDR3 reads CASSQDWGDFSYNEQFF.